This T cell receptor beta chain was sequenced during a study of synovial regulatory T cells in juvenile arthritis. Clones were sequenced by immunoSEQ multiplex PCR, and TCRdb holds only the in-frame ones, with some missing. The sample totals about 10,000 clones. This CDR3 spans 15 amino acids. No DNA is recorded. Looked up from germline, CDR1 is SNHLY and CDR2 is FYNNEI. The specimen was Treg cells from blood. The subset is: remaining (HLA-DR-negative) circulating blood Treg cells. The chain uses TRBV2 and TRBJ1-2; absent DNA, TCRdb's TRBD1 call cannot be checked. The receptor comes from a donor aged 2-35 years with juvenile idiopathic arthritis. The CDR3 loop reads CASSERGRGTGGYTF.